This T cell receptor beta chain comes out of a study of cytomegalovirus exposure and HLA in healthy donors. Study-level findings and limits: Reportedly, fewer N-insertions than the approximately 690-donor mean appeared in an Asian-associated ancestry cluster in a later analysis. The study recorded some 160 TCR beta chains that were cytomegalovirus-associated.

Germline CDR1 and CDR2: MNHEY and SVGAGI. The CDR3 runs 13 residues. Trimming removed 2 bases from V and 7 bases from J, with 6 bases in between. Those who donated were healthy bone marrow donors. 13 Jbeta primers and 60 Vbeta primers were used for the PCR. Using immunoSEQ multiplex PCR, the repertoire was profiled, and TCRdb retains in-frame clones only, with some absent. Here the sample spans about 220,000 clones, roughly 80% being singletons. Remarks on this clone: The antigen is not known.

The rearrangement uses TRBV6-5 and TRBJ1-6, with no clear D. This sequence was found in a man between 35 and 55 years old in good health and CMV-seropositive. The sequenced sample was PBMCs. The CDR3 DNA reads as TGTGCCAGCAGTTACCGCAGGAATTCACCCCTCCACTTT. Translated, it gives CASSYRRNSPLHF.